This T cell receptor (beta chain) derives from a study of T cell responses to AZD1222 COVID-19 vaccine. Profiling relied on immunoSEQ multiplex PCR, and the TCRdb table lists in-frame clones only, not all of them. The sample has about 140,000 clones; approximately 92% are singletons. The receptor was derived from an adult in good health. Source: peripheral blood, taken on day 0 of AZD1222 vaccination.

The chain's CDR3 is CASGRTETQYF. The CDR3 DNA reads TGTGCCAGCGGGAGAACAGAGACCCAGTACTTC. The chain carries TRBV28 and TRBJ2-5, with a tentative D call TRBD2 (5 bases). From germline, CDR1 is MDHEN and CDR2 SYDVKM. The CDR3 spans 11 residues. With 8 bases removed from V and 4 bases from J, the gap between germline ends came to 8 bases.